The next 30 T cell receptor beta chains were all read from a single sample in a study of tumour-infiltrating T cells in Burkitt lymphoma. The method was immunoSEQ multiplex PCR; TCRdb's version includes in-frame clones alone and lacks a portion of them. The sample holds 2,600 or so clones, 24% seen once. What was sequenced was tumor tissue from a relapse. The receptors come from a human donor with relapsed Burkitt lymphoma. Some clones in this sample may be carry-over from other donors' samples.

The genes are TRBV27 and TRBJ2-1; TRBD2 is a possible D gene (6 bases). CDR3 length equals 15 residues. V was cut by 7 bases and J by 2 bases, with 15 bases left in between. Germline CDR1 reads MNHEY; CDR2 reads SMNVEV (reference sequence). The CDR3 sequence: CASTPAGAPYNEQFF. The CDR3 bases are TGTGCCAGCACCCCAGCGGGTGCCCCCTACAATGAGCAGTTCTTC.

The genes are TRBV5-1 and TRBJ2-5, with D unclear. The CDR3 spans 15 residues. Germline V gene data show CDR1 as SGHRS and CDR2 as YFSETQ. Trimming took 4 bases from V and 3 from J, leaving 16 bases between them. The CDR3 loop reads CASSIRPLAKETQYF. The CDR3 nucleotides are TGCGCCAGCAGCATTCGGCCGCTGGCCAAAGAGACCCAGTACTTC. Full variable domain (rest looked up from reference TRBV5-1 and TRBJ2-5): KAGVTQTPRYLIKTRGQQVTLSCSPISGHRSVSWYQQTPGQGLQFLFEYFSETQRNKGNFPGRFSGRQFSNSRSEMNVSTLELGDSALYLCASSIRPLAKETQYFGPGTRLLVL.

This clone has a handful of counts. The chain couples TRBV5-4 to TRBJ2-2; D may be TRBD2 (6 bases). V dropped 7 bases and J dropped 6 bases, with 19 bases sitting between them. Germline V gives CDR1 SGHNT, CDR2 YYREEE (reference sequence). This CDR3 contains 15 residues. This CDR3 reads CASGGAGSTPGELFF. As DNA, the CDR3 is TGTGCCAGCGGCGGGGCCGGGTCCACCCCCGGGGAGCTGTTTTTT.

This chain uses TRBV19 with TRBJ1-2, with unresolved D. The CDR3 consists of 14 residues. Looked up from germline, CDR1 is LNHDA and CDR2 is SQIVND (reference sequence). V was cut by 4 bases and J by 4 bases, with 13 bases left in between. The chain's CDR3 is CASSTEEWTYGYTF. CDR3 nucleotides: TGTGCCAGTAGTACCGAGGAATGGACCTATGGCTACACCTTC. Full variable domain (remainder filled in from reference TRBV19 and TRBJ1-2): DGGITQSPKYLFRKEGQNVTLSCEQNLNHDAMYWYRQDPGQGLRLIYYSQIVNDFQKGDIAEGYSVSREKKESFPLTVTSAQKNPTAFYLCASSTEEWTYGYTFGSGTRLTVV.

The V gene is TRBV13, the J gene TRBJ1-4; possibly TRBD1 for D (5 bases). This CDR3 has 15 residues. Germline V gene lookup returns CDR1 PRHDT and CDR2 FYEKMQ (reference sequence). V shed 0 bases and J shed 4 bases, with 9 bases lying between them. CDR3 protein: CASSLGGAYNEKLFF. Here the CDR3 DNA reads TGTGCCAGCAGCTTAGGCGGGGCCTATAATGAAAAACTGTTTTTT.

This clone showed up just a few times. The chain has TRBV14 and TRBJ2-1; 8 bases agree with TRBD2. The germline V gene has CDR1 SGHDN and CDR2 FVKESK. V trimming: 2 bases; J trimming: 0 bases; junction bases outside the gene matches: 9. The CDR3 totals 18 residues. The CDR3 is CASSQLFGGASSYNEQFF. As DNA, the CDR3 is TGTGCCAGCAGCCAATTGTTCGGGGGGGCAAGCTCCTACAATGAGCAGTTCTTC.

The V gene is TRBV6-5, the J gene TRBJ1-1; D is possibly TRBD1 (6 bases). V shed 0 bases and J shed 9 bases, with 20 bases lying between them. The CDR3 has 16 amino acids. Germline assignment: CDR1 MNHEY and CDR2 SVGAGI. The CDR3 nucleotides are TGTGCCAGCAGTTACTCAGCAACCCCACCAGGGGAGAAAGCTTTCTTT. It is translated as CASSYSATPPGEKAFF.

This clone was detected a few times. The CDR3 sequence: CASSVRAWGYTF. The CDR3 nucleotides are TGTGCCAGCAGTGTAAGGGCGTGGGGCTACACCTTC. The chain is built from TRBV2 and TRBJ1-2; no definite D call. Trimming pared 4 bases from V and 8 bases from J, leaving 11 bases between. Germline values: CDR1 SNHLY, CDR2 FYNNEI. The CDR3 sequence is 12 residues long.

V usage is TRBV4-1 and J usage is TRBJ1-5; maybe TRBD1 (5 bases). Germline-derived CDR1 and CDR2 are MGHRA and YSYEKL. The ends were cut back, 3 bases at V and 2 bases at J, with 17 bases in the middle. The CDR3 has 17 residues. The CDR3 nucleotides are TGCGCCAGCAGCCAGGACATCTGGGTCAGTGGCAATCAGCCCCAGCATTTT. This codes for CASSQDIWVSGNQPQHF.

Relative to its sample, this clone is medium-sized. Distinct nucleotide sequences in the sample also encode this CDR3. The V call is TRBV7-9, the J call TRBJ2-3, with TRBD1 matching over 7 bases. The germline V gene has CDR1 SEHNR and CDR2 FQNEAQ (reference sequence). Losses at the gene ends were 5 bases for V and 4 bases for J; bases not matched to a gene: 6. CDR3 length: 14 amino acids. The CDR3 spells CASSLRGPADTQYF. For the CDR3, the DNA is TGTGCCAGCAGCCTTAGGGGGCCGGCAGATACGCAGTATTTT.

With respect to this clone: A read error may produce the germline difference seen at one junction end. The V gene is TRBV7-2, the J gene TRBJ2-7, with D possibly TRBD2 on 5 matching bases. This CDR3 region has 14 residues. Germline values: CDR1 SGHTA, CDR2 FQGNSA. Here the CDR3 reads CASSLALRLAAPYF. The CDR3 region has the DNA TGTGCCAGCAGCTTAGCGCTTAGGCTAGCCGCGCCGTACTTT.

In its sample, this clone was seen a few times. V usage is TRBV7-8 and J usage is TRBJ1-4; the match to TRBD1 covers 8 bases. The CDR3 totals 15 residues. Trimming at V came to 8 bases and at J to 10 bases, leaving 15 bases not matched to a gene. Germline V gene sequence: CDR1 SGHVS, CDR2 FQNEAQ. CDR3 DNA sequence: TGTGCCAGCGGCGGACGGGGCAGGGGGCAGGGAAAACTGTTTTTT. It is translated as CASGGRGRGQGKLFF.

The chain carries TRBV6-5 and TRBJ1-1, with D unresolved. With 2 bases removed from V and 11 bases from J, the gap between germline ends came to 9 bases. Germline CDR1 reads MNHEY; CDR2 reads SVGAGI. The CDR3 totals 11 residues. The CDR3 protein is CASSYAMHAFF. CDR3 bases: TGTGCCAGCAGTTACGCCATGCACGCTTTCTTT.

This clone was seen a few times. V gene TRBV7-9 combines with J gene TRBJ2-5; either TRBD1 or TRBD2 may fit D (5 bases each). Germline assignment: CDR1 SEHNR and CDR2 FQNEAQ (reference sequence). The length of the CDR3 is 16 residues. V lost 4 bases to trimming and J lost 1 base, with 16 bases between them. Here the CDR3 reads CASSSITGAGQETQYF. Written as DNA, the CDR3 is TGTGCCAGCAGCTCAATCACAGGTGCGGGCCAAGAGACCCAGTACTTC.

The V call is TRBV9, the J call TRBJ1-1; D might be TRBD1 (6 bases). V was cut by 3 bases and J by 6 bases, with 18 bases left in between. CDR3 length: 15 residues. Germline assignment: CDR1 SGDLS and CDR2 YYNGEE. The CDR3 loop reads CASSAPGGARAEAFF. The CDR3 nucleotides are TGTGCCAGCAGCGCCCCGGGGGGGGCTCGGGCTGAAGCTTTCTTT.

This rearrangement joins TRBV30 to TRBJ2-5, with D unresolved. Per germline, CDR1 GTSNPN and CDR2 SVGIG (reference sequence). The CDR3 is 12 residues long. V lost 3 bases, J lost 7 bases, and 12 bases lay in between. DNA for the CDR3: TGTGCCTGGAGGCTTCCTTTAGGGACCCAGTACTTC. Translating gives CAWRLPLGTQYF.

This clone turned up a few times. The chain joins TRBV4-1 to TRBJ2-1; D is unclear. The V gene's germline CDR1 is MGHRA and CDR2 YSYEKL. V was pared by 4 bases and J by 2 bases, with 15 bases between. This CDR3 has 16 residues. CDR3 bases: TGCGCCAGCAGCCCTATTCTACGCTCGCCCTACAATGAGCAGTTCTTC. Encoded protein: CASSPILRSPYNEQFF.

This clone was recorded a few times. The chain joins TRBV28 to TRBJ1-1; TRBD1 might be the D (5 bases). V gave up 2 bases and J gave up 3 bases, with 13 bases separating them. The CDR3 runs to 15 residues. CDR1 MDHEN and CDR2 SYDVKM come from the germline V gene. The CDR3 spells CASSLTLGRDTEAFF. Here the CDR3 DNA reads TGTGCCAGCAGTTTAACCCTGGGCAGGGACACTGAAGCTTTCTTT.

There are a few counts of this clone. This rearrangement joins TRBV14 to TRBJ2-3; 8 positions agree with TRBD2. This CDR3 comprises 16 residues. V shed 0 bases, J shed 5 bases, and the junction held 7 bases outside the gene matches. Germline values: CDR1 SGHDN, CDR2 FVKESK. The CDR3 protein is CASSQDKRGPGDTQYF. The CDR3 DNA is TGTGCCAGCAGCCAAGATAAGCGGGGGCCCGGAGATACGCAGTATTTT. The full variable domain, rest sourced from reference TRBV14 and TRBJ2-3, is EAGVTQFPSHSVIEKGQTVTLRCDPISGHDNLYWYRRVMGKEIKFLLHFVKESKQDESGMPNNRFLAERTGGTYSTLKVQPAELEDSGVYFCASSQDKRGPGDTQYFGPGTRLTVL.

The chain recombines TRBV30 with TRBJ2-7; D uncertain. CDR3 length: 11 residues. Trimming took off 1 base at V and 8 bases at J, with 9 bases between the two ends. The germline CDR1 and CDR2 sequences are GTSNPN and SVGIG (reference sequence). The chain's CDR3 is CAWSDTAQQYF. CDR3 DNA: TGTGCCTGGAGTGACACGGCGCAGCAGTACTTC.

The rearrangement joins TRBV19 to TRBJ2-7; D assignment may be TRBD1 or TRBD2 (5 bases each). With 3 bases removed from V and 3 bases from J, the gap between germline ends came to 15 bases. The CDR3 has 15 residues. Germline V CDR1 and CDR2: LNHDA, SQIVND (reference sequence). The chain's CDR3 is CASSMRDQGVYEQYF. In DNA form, the CDR3 reads TGTGCCAGTAGTATGAGGGACCAAGGGGTCTACGAGCAGTACTTC. Together with reference TRBV19 and TRBJ2-7, the CDR3 gives the full variable domain: DGGITQSPKYLFRKEGQNVTLSCEQNLNHDAMYWYRQDPGQGLRLIYYSQIVNDFQKGDIAEGYSVSREKKESFPLTVTSAQKNPTAFYLCASSMRDQGVYEQYFGPGTRLTVT.

On this clone itself: This same CDR3 is encoded by further DNA sequences in the sample. This chain joins TRBV7-2 and TRBJ1-2; 10 bases align to TRBD1. This CDR3 spans 13 amino acids. Germline V gives CDR1 SGHTA, CDR2 FQGNSA. V shed 3 bases and J 7 bases; nucleotides not matched to a gene: 2. CDR3: CASSFRDRGGYTF. In DNA form, the CDR3 reads TGTGCCAGCAGCTTTAGGGACAGGGGTGGCTACACCTTC. The full variable domain, in which reference TRBV7-2 and TRBJ1-2 provide the parts outside the CDR3, is GAGVSQSPSNKVTEKGKDVELRCDPISGHTALYWYRQSLGQGLEFLIYFQGNSAPDKSGLPSDRFSAERTGGSVSTLTIQRTQQEDSAVYLCASSFRDRGGYTFGSGTRLTVV.

This chain connects TRBV30 to TRBJ2-7; unclear D gene. V was cut by 0 bases and J by 6 bases, with 9 bases left in between. Germline V gene sequence: CDR1 GTSNPN, CDR2 SVGIG (reference sequence). This CDR3 has 12 amino acids. CDR3 in DNA: TGTGCCTGGAGTGTTCTGAGTTCCGAGCAGTACTTC. It yields the protein CAWSVLSSEQYF.

The chain couples TRBV4-2 to TRBJ2-7; 7 positions match TRBD2. CDR1 and CDR2 (germline): LGHNA, YNFKEQ. The CDR3 has 17 residues. With 4 bases clipped from V and 0 bases from J, the junction kept 12 bases outside the gene matches. The CDR3 protein is CASSRRTGGGSSYEQYF. Written as DNA, the CDR3 is TGTGCCAGCAGCCGCCGGACTGGCGGGGGATCCTCCTACGAGCAGTACTTC.

The chain carries TRBV10-3 and TRBJ2-7; a weak D match, TRBD1 (5 bases). In germline, CDR1 is ENHRY, CDR2 SYGVKD. Trimming stripped 3 bases from V and 3 bases from J, with 15 bases between. This CDR3 has 15 amino acids. DNA for the CDR3: TGTGCCATCAGTGAACGGACACATGAGGTCTACGAGCAGTACTTC. Protein product: CAISERTHEVYEQYF.

This clone has a handful of counts. The CDR3 protein is CASSQPGQGNSPLHF. CDR3 bases: TGTGCCAGCAGCCAACCGGGACAGGGCAATTCACCCCTCCACTTT. The J gene is TRBJ1-6, the V gene TRBV14, with 9 bases aligning to TRBD1. V shed 2 bases and J 7 bases; nucleotides not matched to a gene: 3. Germline loops: CDR1 SGHDN, CDR2 FVKESK. This CDR3 region has 15 residues.

The chain joins TRBV29-1 to TRBJ2-6, with D hard to call. V lost 4 bases, J lost 4 bases, and 5 bases lay in between. The CDR3 runs 12 residues. Germline assignment: CDR1 SQVTM and CDR2 ANQGSEA. CDR3 sequence: CSVGPGANVLTF. DNA for the CDR3: TGCAGCGTTGGACCCGGGGCCAACGTCCTGACTTTC. The whole variable domain, filled in from reference TRBV29-1 and TRBJ2-6, reads SAVISQKPSRDICQRGTSLTIQCQVDSQVTMMFWYRQQPGQSLTLIATANQGSEATYESGFVIDKFPISRPNLTFSTLTVSNMSPEDSSIYLCSVGPGANVLTFGAGSRLTVL.

Worth noting for this clone: A much larger clone sits a single nucleotide away, making a read error possible. Different DNA sequences within this sample yield the same CDR3. The chain carries TRBV6-5 and TRBJ1-2, with a tentative D call TRBD1 (5 bases). Germline V gene data show CDR1 as MNHEY and CDR2 as SVGAGI. The CDR3 has 14 amino acids. The CDR3 DNA follows: TGTGCTAGCAGCTTTGGATGGGGGTGGGATGGCTACACCTTC. The encoded protein is CASSFGWGWDGYTF.

This sequence joins TRBV11-2 and TRBJ1-6, with a weak D call TRBD1 (5 bases). CDR1 SGHAT and CDR2 FQNNGV come from the germline V gene. The CDR3 runs 14 residues. The ends were cut back, 5 bases at V and 6 bases at J, with 11 bases in the middle. CDR3 residues: CASSPKGANSPLHF. The CDR3, as DNA: TGTGCCAGCAGCCCAAAAGGGGCTAATTCACCCCTCCACTTT.

This clone has just a few counts. The chain uses TRBV2 and TRBJ1-2; D is perhaps TRBD1 (6 bases). Trimming left V 4 bases short and J 4 bases short, with 16 bases between. The CDR3 consists of 15 residues. Germline values: CDR1 SNHLY, CDR2 FYNNEI. The CDR3 loop is CASSAPSQGIYGYTF. CDR3 sequence (DNA): TGTGCCAGCAGTGCTCCCTCACAGGGTATCTATGGCTACACCTTC.